The following is a TCR beta chain sequence with its context. The data stem from a study of OX40 agonist ivuxolimab in advanced cancers. Sequencing used immunoSEQ multiplex PCR; TCRdb keeps in-frame clones, though not all of them. The sample has 55,000 to 90,000 clones, 70% to 90% seen once. Germline V lookup: CDR1 DFQATT, CDR2 SNEGSKA (reference sequence). The CDR3 is made up of 11 amino acids. V was shortened by 2 bases and J by 6 bases, with 8 bases between the two germline ends. The TCR sequence derives from an adult with an advanced solid tumor such as melanoma, head and neck, liver or kidney cancer. Source: CD4+ or CD8+ T cells sorted from blood, taken in a trial of the OX40 agonist ivuxolimab. This sequence joins TRBV20-1 and TRBJ2-7; no clear D. The CDR3 coding sequence is TGCAGTGCTAGAATGGGGATCGAGCAGTACTTC. Its protein is CSARMGIEQYF.